The clone carrying this T cell receptor (beta chain) was seen ten or more times. Germline trimming cut 5 bases from V and 6 bases from J; bases unmatched to any gene: 7. CDR1 and CDR2 (germline): MNHEY, SVGAGI. The length of the CDR3 is 15 residues. For CDR3 and TCR beta VDJ profiling, genomic DNA was the template used. TCRdb reanalysed the reads using MiXCR and keeps one entry per CDR3 protein. This table has around 150,000 distinct CDR3 sequences, 41% appearing once. This entry is derived from a study of CD8+CD57+ T cells in acquired aplastic anemia. The receptor was derived from a human donor in good health, serving as a control. Material: sorted CD4+, CD8+, or CD8+CD57+ T cells (not recorded which) from PBMCs. The rearrangement links TRBV6-5 to TRBJ1-2; 12 bases are a match to TRBD1. CDR3 in DNA: TGTGCCAGCAGTCCCGGGGACAGGGGGCGGGATGGCTACACCTTC. This codes for CASSPGDRGRDGYTF.